The rows below give T cell receptor beta chains drawn from one sample of a study of shared clonotypes between healthy human individuals. This table comes from immunoSEQ multiplex PCR, and its TCRdb copy is limited to in-frame clones, with some not included. The sample yields 2 million to 2.5 million clones, 80% to 95% seen once. The specimen was naive CD4+ T cells from PBMCs. The receptors here all came from a man aged 18 to 29 in good health. Some clones in this sample may be carry-over from other donors' samples. The conserved cysteine and the conserved F or W are not part of the CDR3 here. A clone size is listed for some rows: how often the clone was seen (once, few, many), or a class if it is expanded.

j_gene: TRBJ1-1
abundance: few
v_gene: TRBV5-1
CDR3aa: ASSLATGGTEAF

j_gene: TRBJ2-2
abundance: NA
v_gene: TRBV29-1
CDR3aa: SAQRSASGTNTGELF

j_gene: TRBJ1-1
abundance: NA
v_gene: TRBV15
CDR3aa: ATSRGSQGEAF

j_gene: TRBJ2-1
abundance: NA
v_gene: TRBV18
CDR3aa: ASSPQRQGSYNEQF

j_gene: TRBJ2-2
abundance: NA
v_gene: TRBV9
CDR3aa: ASSVVRTNFRLATGELF

j_gene: TRBJ2-4
abundance: NA
v_gene: TRBV28
CDR3aa: ASGLAGGPLNIQY

j_gene: NA
abundance: NA
v_gene: TRBV11-2
CDR3aa: ASSLVAVGGSYEQY

j_gene: TRBJ1-1
abundance: once
v_gene: TRBV6-5
CDR3aa: ASSYSRGLNTEAF

j_gene: TRBJ2-7
abundance: NA
v_gene: TRBV6-6
CDR3aa: ASSPMRTYEQY

j_gene: TRBJ2-7
abundance: NA
v_gene: TRBV5-1
CDR3aa: ASSLDRGYEQY

j_gene: TRBJ2-2
abundance: NA
v_gene: TRBV27
CDR3aa: ASSFQRRIDTGELF

j_gene: TRBJ2-1
abundance: NA
v_gene: TRBV29-1
CDR3aa: SVDRGNEQF

j_gene: TRBJ1-1
abundance: NA
v_gene: TRBV10-3
CDR3aa: AISDQGRTEAF

j_gene: TRBJ1-5
abundance: once
v_gene: TRBV11-3
CDR3aa: ASSCRRPGGNQPQH

j_gene: TRBJ2-7
abundance: NA
v_gene: TRBV9
CDR3aa: ASSGGLAGHEQY

j_gene: TRBJ2-4
abundance: NA
v_gene: TRBV5-4
CDR3aa: ASSPGIAGGTGRAIQY

j_gene: TRBJ2-1
abundance: NA
v_gene: TRBV30
CDR3aa: AWSRSAEQF

j_gene: TRBJ1-2
abundance: NA
v_gene: TRBV19
CDR3aa: ASSRQGNLYGYT

j_gene: TRBJ1-5
abundance: NA
v_gene: TRBV6-5
CDR3aa: ASRDREGQPQH

j_gene: TRBJ1-4
abundance: NA
v_gene: TRBV7-2
CDR3aa: ASSSTRGEKLF

j_gene: TRBJ2-1
abundance: NA
v_gene: TRBV27
CDR3aa: ASSLIVGGYIYNEQF

j_gene: TRBJ1-4
abundance: NA
v_gene: TRBV29-1
CDR3aa: SVVHATNEKLF

j_gene: TRBJ2-5
abundance: NA
v_gene: TRBV5-1
CDR3aa: ASSLTPGQGRETQY

j_gene: TRBJ2-1
abundance: once
v_gene: TRBV4-1
CDR3aa: ASSHLRGRGRSTYNEQF

j_gene: TRBJ2-6
abundance: NA
v_gene: TRBV5-1
CDR3aa: ASSLLGSGANVLT

j_gene: TRBJ2-7
abundance: NA
v_gene: TRBV18
CDR3aa: ASSPPGRSYEQY

j_gene: TRBJ1-3
abundance: NA
v_gene: TRBV7-9
CDR3aa: ASSSPPGQSSSGNTIY

j_gene: TRBJ2-3
abundance: NA
v_gene: TRBV2
CDR3aa: ATRGVGATDTQY

j_gene: TRBJ2-3
abundance: NA
v_gene: TRBV28
CDR3aa: ASTPGYWAQY

j_gene: TRBJ1-2
abundance: NA
v_gene: TRBV5-6
CDR3aa: ASSLGVWTWDYGYT

j_gene: TRBJ2-3
abundance: NA
v_gene: TRBV18
CDR3aa: ASATSFLRGPDTQY

j_gene: TRBJ1-5
abundance: NA
v_gene: TRBV10-3
CDR3aa: AISGNIQGGGQPQH

j_gene: TRBJ2-1
abundance: NA
v_gene: TRBV30
CDR3aa: AWSPNMDNEQF

j_gene: TRBJ2-7
abundance: NA
v_gene: TRBV28
CDR3aa: ASSSPGDRQGSYEQY

j_gene: TRBJ2-3
abundance: NA
v_gene: TRBV11-3
CDR3aa: ASSLERDLSTDTQY

j_gene: TRBJ1-2
abundance: NA
v_gene: TRBV28
CDR3aa: ASRDTGRGNYGYT

j_gene: TRBJ1-4
abundance: NA
v_gene: TRBV18
CDR3aa: ASSPATGTNEKLF

j_gene: TRBJ2-1
abundance: NA
v_gene: TRBV4-2
CDR3aa: ASRYDSDEQF

j_gene: TRBJ1-4
abundance: NA
v_gene: TRBV6-1
CDR3aa: ASRREGGGEKLF

j_gene: TRBJ1-1
abundance: NA
v_gene: TRBV2
CDR3aa: ASHRMPGRSLNTEAF

j_gene: TRBJ1-2
abundance: NA
v_gene: TRBV6-1
CDR3aa: ASSEAPGERGYT

j_gene: TRBJ2-2
abundance: NA
v_gene: TRBV6-6
CDR3aa: ASSYPGQANTGELF

j_gene: TRBJ2-1
abundance: NA
v_gene: TRBV11-3
CDR3aa: ASSYRDSCYNEQF

j_gene: TRBJ1-1
abundance: NA
v_gene: TRBV5-5
CDR3aa: ASSLDVTQRTEAF

j_gene: TRBJ1-1
abundance: once
v_gene: TRBV9
CDR3aa: ASSVTGGSAEAF